A single sample is the source of the 18 T cell receptor beta chains below, sequenced in a study of blood T cell repertoires in COVID-19 (dated by TCRdb to 2019 to 2021). The method was the immunoSEQ multiplex PCR assay. TCRdb took this table from immuneACCESS and kept in-frame rearrangements with V and J called. Such tables lack part of the clones; where checked against another copy, unresolved V genes explain under half of the gap, and the rest is unexplained. The sample data list about 130,000 clones, and around 86% of these were observed just once. The ten largest clones add up to roughly 10% of the sample. The sample consisted of peripheral blood. These receptors were obtained from a man aged 55 to 70 with acute or convalescent COVID-19.

J is TRBJ1-4 and V is TRBV4-1; the match to TRBD1 covers 12 bases. The CDR3 is 14 amino acids. In germline, CDR1 is MGHRA, CDR2 YSYEKL. Trimming took 1 base from V and 13 from J; bases not matched to a gene: 4. The DNA of the CDR3 is TGCGCCAGCAGCCAAGCGGGACAGGGGGCTAGACTGTTTTTT. It yields the protein CASSQAGQGARLFF.

This chain links TRBV5-4 with TRBJ2-1, with a possible D match to TRBD2 (5 bases). Germline V lookup: CDR1 SGHNT, CDR2 YYREEE (reference sequence). Trimming took 2 bases from V and 7 from J, leaving 16 bases between them. CDR3 length: 15 amino acids. This CDR3 reads CASSLSSRSGNEQFF. As DNA, the CDR3 is TGTGCCAGCAGCTTATCGTCGCGGAGCGGAAATGAGCAGTTCTTC.

CDR3 region: CASSLGGFNEKLFF. Written as DNA, the CDR3 is TGTGCCAGCAGCCTGGGGGGATTTAATGAAAAACTGTTTTTT. The chain carries TRBV28 and TRBJ1-4; D is possibly TRBD1 (5 bases). The CDR3 covers 14 residues. Germline V gene sequence: CDR1 MDHEN, CDR2 SYDVKM. Trimming removed 6 bases from V and 4 bases from J, with 12 bases in between.

The V gene is TRBV3-1 (or the pseudogene TRBV3-2), the J gene TRBJ1-2, with D possibly being TRBD1 (6 bases). Trimming took off 1 base at V and 3 bases at J, with 12 bases between the two ends. CDR3 length equals 15 residues. Germline assignment: CDR1 LGHDT and CDR2 YNNKEL (reference sequence). The CDR3, as DNA: TGTGCCAGCAGCCAAGGAGGGGGAGTCTACTATGGCTACACCTTC. Protein sequence: CASSQGGGVYYGYTF.

In its sample, this clone was seen a few times. The V gene is TRBV12-3 or TRBV12-4, the J gene TRBJ2-1; D gene unclear. This CDR3 has 13 amino acids. Trimming pared 2 bases from V and 4 bases from J, leaving 6 bases between. CDR3 amino acids: CASSLTQYNEQFF. The CDR3 bases are TGTGCCAGCAGTTTAACACAATACAATGAGCAGTTCTTC.

The rearrangement links TRBV28 to TRBJ2-7; D is unclear. The germline V and J ends were trimmed by 5 bases and 2 bases, with 16 bases remaining between them. Germline loops: CDR1 MDHEN, CDR2 SYDVKM. The CDR3 spans 15 residues. The chain's CDR3 is CASSQFTRRTYEQYF. The CDR3 DNA reads as TGTGCCAGCAGTCAGTTCACAAGGAGAACCTACGAGCAGTACTTC.

The rearrangement uses TRBV5-5 and TRBJ1-2, with D possibly being TRBD1 (6 bases). The length of the CDR3 is 15 residues. V was pared by 0 bases and J by 0 bases, with 9 bases between. CDR1 and CDR2 from the germline V gene are SGHKS and YYEKEE (reference sequence). CDR3 sequence: CASSLAAGANYGYTF. The CDR3 region has the DNA TGTGCCAGCAGCTTGGCGGCAGGGGCTAACTATGGCTACACCTTC.

V gene TRBV7-9 combines with J gene TRBJ2-7; 8 bases align to TRBD1. V gave up 2 bases and J gave up 7 bases; unmatched junction bases: 10. Per the germline V gene, CDR1 is SEHNR and CDR2 is FQNEAQ (reference sequence). This CDR3 is 15 amino acids long. For the CDR3, the DNA is TGTGCCAGCAGCTTAACCTCCCGGACAGGGCCAGAGCAGTACTTC. Its protein is CASSLTSRTGPEQYF.

This rearrangement joins TRBV5-1 to TRBJ2-6, with D maybe TRBD1 (6 bases). Looked up from germline, CDR1 is SGHRS and CDR2 is YFSETQ. This CDR3 is built from 15 residues. V lost 5 bases and J lost 1, with 10 bases in between. This CDR3 reads CASREQGSGANVLTF. The CDR3, as DNA: TGCGCCAGCAGAGAACAGGGTTCTGGGGCCAACGTCCTGACTTTC.

This chain joins TRBV6-5 and TRBJ1-4; the D is unclear. Germline V gene lookup returns CDR1 MNHEY and CDR2 SVGAGI. This CDR3 comprises 13 residues. V was trimmed by 9 bases and J by 4 bases, leaving 12 bases between them. CDR3 sequence: CARAGSGNEKLFF. DNA of the CDR3: TGTGCCAGGGCGGGGTCGGGTAATGAAAAACTGTTTTTT.

V gene TRBV6-5 combines with J gene TRBJ1-6; D uncertain. The CDR3 is 13 residues long. Per the germline V gene, CDR1 is MNHEY and CDR2 is SVGAGI. V was clipped by 8 bases and J by 11 bases, with 16 bases between them. The CDR3 sequence: CASVSGIGAPLHF. The CDR3 nucleotides read TGTGCCAGCGTGTCGGGTATTGGAGCACCCCTCCACTTT.

This chain links TRBV29-1 with TRBJ2-5, with unresolved D. The ends were cut back, 4 bases at V and 0 bases at J, with 9 bases in the middle. This CDR3 is 13 amino acids long. The germline gives CDR1 SQVTM, CDR2 ANQGSEA. CDR3 in amino acids: CSVVQKYQETQYF. The DNA of the CDR3 is TGCAGCGTTGTCCAGAAGTACCAAGAGACCCAGTACTTC.

V and J are TRBV27 and TRBJ1-5, with TRBD1 as a possible D gene (5 bases). V was clipped by 1 base and J by 0 bases, with 16 bases between them. Germline V lookup: CDR1 MNHEY, CDR2 SMNVEV (reference sequence). The CDR3 consists of 18 residues. The CDR3 bases are TGTGCCAGCAGTTTATTTTACAGGCCCACGGATAGCAATCAGCCCCAGCATTTT. It encodes CASSLFYRPTDSNQPQHF.

The V gene is TRBV3-1 (or the pseudogene TRBV3-2), the J gene TRBJ2-1; D is ambiguous. CDR1 and CDR2 (germline): LGHDT, YNNKEL (reference sequence). The CDR3 length is 16 residues. V was cut by 4 bases and J by 0 bases, with 13 bases left in between. CDR3 bases: TGTGCCAGCAGCCCCTGGCGGTCCCCCTCCTACAATGAGCAGTTCTTC. Encoded protein: CASSPWRSPSYNEQFF.

The rearrangement joins TRBV12-3 or TRBV12-4 to TRBJ2-4; D not resolved. The V and J ends lost 2 bases and 5 bases respectively, with 4 bases between them. CDR3 length: 12 amino acids. CDR3 in DNA: TGTGCCAGCAGTTTATCCGAAAACATTCAGTACTTC. Encoded protein: CASSLSENIQYF.

V and J are TRBV9 and TRBJ2-3; 8 bases are a match to TRBD1. The CDR3 has 15 amino acids. V gave up 3 bases and J gave up 1 base; unmatched junction bases: 4. Germline values: CDR1 SGDLS, CDR2 YYNGEE. The CDR3 loop is CASSEEQGGTDTQYF. The CDR3 nucleotides are TGTGCCAGCAGCGAAGAACAGGGGGGCACAGATACGCAGTATTTT.

The count of this clone is one. V and J are TRBV30 and TRBJ2-5; TRBD2 aligns across 7 bases. Germline values: CDR1 GTSNPN, CDR2 SVGIG (reference sequence). CDR3 length: 12 residues. The J segment lost 5 bases and the V segment lost 4 bases, leaving 4 bases of the junction unmatched. The CDR3 DNA reads as TGTGCCTGGACAAGCGGGATTGAGACCCAGTACTTC. Residues: CAWTSGIETQYF.

The J gene is TRBJ2-7, the V gene TRBV5-4; no definite D call. Germline V gene lookup returns CDR1 SGHNT and CDR2 YYREEE (reference sequence). The CDR3 extends over 14 amino acids. Trimming took 2 bases from V and 0 from J, leaving 9 bases between them. CDR3 bases: TGTGCCAGCAGCTTAGCTAGAAGCTCCTACGAGCAGTACTTC. This codes for CASSLARSSYEQYF.